This T cell receptor (beta chain) originates from a study of blood T cells in healthy people across ages. Extraction yielded at least 5 micrograms of total RNA per sample. The second PCR ran about 6 to 12 cycles with a sample-barcoded 5' primer and J-beta primers. TCRdb passed the 5' RACE reads through MiXCR, listing each CDR3 protein once. This sample carries approximately 810,000 distinct CDR3 sequences, about 30% of them seen once, and the ten largest clones take 15% to 20%. With V trimmed by 4 bases and J by 4 bases, 10 bases remained unmatched. The CDR3 has 15 amino acids. From germline, CDR1 is SGDLS and CDR2 YYNGEE.

This receptor was identified in a woman of 80 years or more in good health. The chain couples TRBV9 to TRBJ1-1; 7 nucleotides align to TRBD1. Material: blood. CDR3 sequence reads: CASSRTGVGSTEAFF. CDR3 DNA: TGTGCCAGCAGCCGGACAGGAGTGGGGTCCACTGAAGCTTTCTTT.